These 27 T cell receptor beta chains were sequenced from one sample in a study of sequential checkpoint blockade in melanoma. Specified treatment: randomized to nivolumab then ipilimumab (arm A) or the reverse (arm B). Assay used: immunoSEQ multiplex PCR; TCRdb lists only in-frame clones, some missing. The data contain over 15,000 clones, approximately 80% of them singletons. This specimen consisted of CD8+ T cells sorted from blood (inferred from file names), obtained from a patient given nivolumab and ipilimumab in sequence. All receptors come from a human donor with melanoma.

The chain joins TRBV4-1 to TRBJ1-1, with TRBD1 matching over 7 bases. The junction had 8 bases not matched to a gene; V was cut back by 0 bases and J by 1 base. This CDR3 is built from 17 residues. Germline CDR1 is MGHRA and CDR2 is YSYEKL. CDR3 sequence: CASSQEGGRGSNTEAFF. CDR3 sequence (DNA): TGCGCCAGCAGCCAAGAAGGGGGCAGGGGGTCGAACACTGAAGCTTTCTTT.

This chain links TRBV4-3 with TRBJ2-7; the match to TRBD1 covers 10 bases. The junction had 7 bases not matched to a gene; V was cut back by 4 bases and J by 7 bases. This CDR3 contains 14 residues. CDR1 and CDR2 from the germline V gene are LGHNA and YSLEER. The CDR3 sequence is CASSPGGQGGEQYF. DNA of the CDR3: TGCGCCAGCAGCCCAGGTGGACAGGGGGGTGAGCAGTACTTC.

CDR3 sequence (DNA): TGTGCCAGCAGTTTCGGGGTTGACTACGAGCAGTACTTC. Translated: CASSFGVDYEQYF. This rearrangement joins TRBV6-5 to TRBJ2-7; D is perhaps TRBD2 (5 bases). Germline-derived CDR1 and CDR2 are MNHEY and SVGAGI. V was cut by 4 bases and J by 3 bases, with 10 bases left in between. This CDR3 has 13 residues.

On this clone itself: This same CDR3 is encoded by further DNA sequences in the sample. V is TRBV5-1 and J is TRBJ2-7; 10 bases map to TRBD1. The germline gives CDR1 SGHRS, CDR2 YFSETQ. This CDR3 has 14 residues. V lost 0 bases to trimming and J lost 7 bases; unmatched junction nucleotides: 4. The CDR3 sequence is CASSLGQGADEQYF. The CDR3 bases are TGCGCCAGCAGCTTGGGACAGGGGGCAGATGAGCAGTACTTC.

This chain uses TRBV7-9 with TRBJ1-2, with D possibly being TRBD1 (6 bases). CDR1 is SEHNR and CDR2 is FQNEAQ in the germline V gene (reference sequence). Trimming shortened V by 4 bases and J by 4 bases, and 13 bases separated the two germline ends. This CDR3 region has 14 residues. The CDR3 protein is CASSSRTDVYGYTF. As DNA, the CDR3 is TGTGCCAGCAGCTCCCGGACAGATGTCTATGGCTACACCTTC.

V and J are TRBV16 and TRBJ2-7, with TRBD2 matching over 9 bases. CDR3 length: 14 residues. Losses at the gene ends were 0 bases for V and 4 bases for J; bases not matched to a gene: 1. CDR1 KGHSY and CDR2 FQNENV come from the germline V gene. The DNA of the CDR3 is TGTGCCAGCAGCCAATCAGCGGGAGGTTACGAGCAGTACTTC. Translated: CASSQSAGGYEQYF.

V and J are TRBV4-3 and TRBJ1-1; the D gene is possibly TRBD1 (5 bases). Germline assignment: CDR1 LGHNA and CDR2 YSLEER. The ends were cut back, 0 bases at V and 3 bases at J, with 14 bases in the middle. The CDR3 is 16 residues long. The CDR3 protein is CASSQDGGSWYTEAFF. DNA for the CDR3: TGCGCCAGCAGCCAAGACGGGGGGAGTTGGTACACTGAAGCTTTCTTT.

In its sample, this clone is large. The chain recombines TRBV5-8 with TRBJ2-7, with D perhaps matching TRBD1 (6 bases). Germline lookup yields CDR1 SGHTS and CDR2 YDEGEE. Trimming cost V 1 base and J 4 bases, with 15 bases left between them. The CDR3 is 15 residues long. CDR3 loop: CASSLRQGQVYEQYF. In nucleotides, the CDR3 is TGTGCCAGCAGCTTGAGGCAGGGGCAGGTGTACGAGCAGTACTTC.

This clone has only one observation. V usage is TRBV6-1 and J usage is TRBJ2-7; 10 nucleotides align to TRBD1. CDR1 MNHNS and CDR2 SASEGT come from the germline V gene. After removal of 5 bases from V and 4 bases from J, the junction contained 8 bases not matched to a gene. This CDR3 is built from 15 residues. The CDR3 is CASSPLPGQGYEQYF. The CDR3 region has the DNA TGTGCCAGCAGTCCATTACCGGGACAGGGGTACGAGCAGTACTTC.

The chain recombines TRBV4-1 with TRBJ2-7; 9 bases are shared with TRBD1. The germline CDR1 and CDR2 sequences are MGHRA and YSYEKL. This CDR3 is 16 amino acids long. Trimming cost V 1 base and J 11 bases; bases outside gene matches: 15. This CDR3 reads CASSQGGGQGVLEEYF. CDR3 DNA: TGCGCCAGCAGCCAAGGAGGGGGACAGGGCGTTTTGGAGGAGTACTTC.

V gene TRBV19 combines with J gene TRBJ2-7, with TRBD2 matching over 9 bases. With V trimmed by 5 bases and J by 6 bases, 5 bases remained unmatched. CDR1 and CDR2 from the germline V gene are LNHDA and SQIVND (reference sequence). The CDR3 sequence is 13 residues long. The CDR3 coding sequence is TGTGCCAGTAGTTCCCGGACTAGCGCCGAGCAGTACTTC. It specifies CASSSRTSAEQYF.

This clone was seen once. The chain uses TRBV11-2 and TRBJ1-2; weak D call: TRBD1 (6 bases). V was pared by 5 bases and J by 4 bases, with 11 bases between. Germline CDR1 SGHAT, CDR2 FQNNGV. CDR3 length equals 13 residues. The CDR3 nucleotides read TGTGCCAGCAGCGGTACAGGGATCTATGGCTACACCTTC. Translated, it gives CASSGTGIYGYTF.

The chain has TRBV7-6 and TRBJ2-7; 13 bases match TRBD2. V lost 5 bases and J lost 5; bases outside the gene matches: 6. CDR1 SGHVS and CDR2 FNYEAQ come from the germline V gene. CDR3 length equals 15 residues. In DNA form, the CDR3 reads TGTGCCAGCAGCCCCGGGACTAGCGGGATCCACGAGCAGTACTTC. Amino acids: CASSPGTSGIHEQYF. The complete variable domain, with remaining parts taken from reference TRBV7-6 and TRBJ2-7, reads GAGVSQSPRYKVTKRGQDVALRCDPISGHVSLYWYRQALGQGPEFLTYFNYEAQQDKSGLPNDRFSAERPEGSISTLTIQRTEQRDSAMYRCASSPGTSGIHEQYFGPGTRLTVT.

As for this clone: Other DNA sequences in this specimen translate into the identical CDR3. The rearrangement uses TRBV5-1 and TRBJ1-1; a weak D match, TRBD1 (6 bases). V was cut by 4 bases and J by 0 bases, with 13 bases left in between. Germline assignment: CDR1 SGHRS and CDR2 YFSETQ. The CDR3 spans 15 residues. CDR3: CASSPSTGMNTEAFF. CDR3 bases: TGCGCCAGCAGCCCCTCGACAGGTATGAACACTGAAGCTTTCTTT.

The genes are TRBV20-1 and TRBJ1-4; D is unclear. The V gene's germline CDR1 is DFQATT and CDR2 SNEGSKA (reference sequence). Trimming took 4 bases from V and 10 from J, leaving 10 bases between them. The CDR3 covers 11 residues. This chain's CDR3 is CSATLEGKLFF. In DNA, the CDR3 is TGCAGTGCTACCCTAGAGGGAAAACTGTTTTTT.

The chain joins TRBV5-4 to TRBJ1-2, with 7 bases identical to TRBD1. Unmatched junction bases numbered 11, after V lost 1 base and J lost 8 bases. Per the germline V gene, CDR1 is SGHNT and CDR2 is YYREEE (reference sequence). The CDR3 length is 15 residues. The CDR3 is CASSLFGQVSIGYTF. The CDR3 coding sequence is TGTGCCAGCAGCTTGTTCGGACAGGTGTCGATCGGCTACACCTTC.

Here the CDR3 reads CASSEGAGGYTF. The CDR3 DNA follows: TGTGCCAGCAGTGAAGGAGCCGGTGGCTACACCTTC. The rearrangement joins TRBV25-1 to TRBJ1-2; D unresolved. The CDR3 sequence is 12 residues long. Germline V gene lookup returns CDR1 MGHDK and CDR2 SYGVNS. V lost 2 bases and J lost 7, with 8 bases in between.

The CDR3 region is CASSSLGQGDGYTF. The CDR3 nucleotides are TGTGCCAGCAGCTCCCTCGGACAGGGGGATGGCTACACCTTC. The chain has TRBV7-6 and TRBJ1-2; 10 nucleotides agree with TRBD1. This CDR3 spans 14 amino acids. Trimming removed 4 bases from V and 6 bases from J; junction bases left unmatched: 5. The germline V gene has CDR1 SGHVS and CDR2 FNYEAQ.

The chain carries TRBV30 and TRBJ1-1; D is perhaps TRBD1 (5 bases). The germline gives CDR1 GTSNPN, CDR2 SVGIG (reference sequence). The CDR3 totals 14 residues. V was trimmed by 0 bases and J by 5 bases, leaving 13 bases between them. The CDR3 is CAWSVVRGLTEAFF. The DNA for the CDR3 is TGTGCCTGGAGTGTAGTAAGGGGTCTGACTGAAGCTTTCTTT.

The chain has TRBV4-2 and TRBJ1-1; D is undetermined. The V end lost 0 bases, the J end lost 6 bases, and 11 bases lay between the germline ends. This CDR3 is 14 amino acids long. Germline CDR1 LGHNA, CDR2 YNFKEQ. CDR3 region: CASSQDFEGSEAFF. The CDR3 DNA reads TGTGCCAGCAGCCAAGATTTCGAGGGCTCTGAAGCTTTCTTT.

This chain uses TRBV4-1 with TRBJ2-7; TRBD1 might be the D (6 bases). The CDR3 runs 15 residues. Looked up from germline, CDR1 is MGHRA and CDR2 is YSYEKL. V lost 1 base and J lost 2, with 12 bases in between. As DNA, the CDR3 is TGCGCCAGCAGCCAAGGTATTACAGGGACCTACGAGCAGTACTTC. Its protein is CASSQGITGTYEQYF.

The rearrangement links TRBV4-1 to TRBJ1-3; 7 nucleotides align to TRBD1. The CDR3 spans 16 residues. Germline CDR1 and CDR2: MGHRA and YSYEKL. Germline trimming cut 2 bases from V and 2 bases from J; bases unmatched to any gene: 6. This CDR3 is CASSQLSGTAGNTIYF. CDR3 bases: TGCGCCAGCAGCCAACTATCGGGGACAGCTGGAAACACCATATATTTT.

The J gene is TRBJ1-2, the V gene TRBV27; D is uncertain. Trimming took 5 bases from V and 8 from J, leaving 15 bases between them. CDR3 length: 13 amino acids. CDR1 MNHEY and CDR2 SMNVEV come from the germline V gene (reference sequence). CDR3 protein: CASSKNSRNGYTF. The CDR3 nucleotides read TGTGCCAGCAGTAAGAACAGTCGGAACGGCTACACCTTC.

The rearrangement joins TRBV11-2 to TRBJ2-1, with 9 nucleotides matching TRBD2. The germline gives CDR1 SGHAT, CDR2 FQNNGV. This CDR3 region has 17 residues. V lost 1 base, J lost 8 bases, and 12 bases stayed unmatched. The CDR3 DNA is TGTGCCAGCAGCTTAGTGGTTAGCGGGAGTTCCAAGCATGAGCAGTTCTTC. Protein product: CASSLVVSGSSKHEQFF.

The CDR3 DNA follows: TGTGCCAGCAGCCCCCCCGAGGGTATCCACGAGCAGTACTTC. It is translated as CASSPPEGIHEQYF. The V call is TRBV5-8, the J call TRBJ2-7, with D possibly being TRBD2 (5 bases). The V gene lost 4 bases and the J gene lost 5 bases, with 16 bases spanning the gap. CDR1 is SGHTS and CDR2 is YDEGEE in the germline V gene. This CDR3 has 14 residues.

This chain uses TRBV6-5 with TRBJ1-2; TRBD1 might be the D (5 bases). Trimming removed 5 bases at V and 4 bases at J, with 17 bases between. Germline CDR1 and CDR2: MNHEY and SVGAGI. The CDR3 contains 15 residues. The CDR3 nucleotides are TGTGCCAGCAGTCGGGGGACCTTCCGTAGCTATGGCTACACCTTC. Protein sequence: CASSRGTFRSYGYTF.

This clone has only one observation. The sample has other DNA sequences that encode this CDR3 too. Here the CDR3 reads CASSQRETADNSPLHF. The CDR3 coding sequence is TGTGCCAGCAGCCAAAGGGAGACGGCCGATAATTCACCCCTCCACTTT. J is TRBJ1-6 and V is TRBV7-6; D unresolved. The CDR3 contains 16 residues. V lost 5 bases and J lost 5, with 16 bases in between. Per the germline V gene, CDR1 is SGHVS and CDR2 is FNYEAQ.